One and the same sample provided the 4 T cell receptor beta chains below, sequenced in a study of shared clonotypes between healthy human individuals. Profiled with immunoSEQ multiplex PCR; TCRdb holds only in-frame clones, not every one. The data hold 2 million to 2.5 million clones, with about 95% observed a single time. CD45RO-negative, CCR7-positively selected cells formed the naive CD8 fraction, excluding terminally differentiated effector memory CD45RA+ cells. Sequences were obtained from naive CD8+ T cells sorted from blood. The origin of the receptors is a man aged 18 to 30 in good health.

J is TRBJ1-1 and V is TRBV5-6; possible D gene TRBD1, 5 bases. Germline assignment: CDR1 SGHDT and CDR2 YYEEEE. This CDR3 is 14 amino acids long. V was trimmed by 5 bases and J by 4 bases, leaving 15 bases between them. CDR3 in DNA: TGTGCCAGCAGGCTAGGGCTAGGGGTCACTGAAGCTTTCTTT. Translation: CASRLGLGVTEAFF.

This chain joins TRBV11-3 and TRBJ2-1; TRBD1 is a possible D gene (7 bases). The germline V and J ends were trimmed by 1 base and 3 bases, with 10 bases remaining between them. The CDR3 runs to 15 residues. Germline V gene lookup returns CDR1 SGHNT and CDR2 YENEEA. CDR3 protein: CASSLGQGGYNEQFF. Here the CDR3 DNA reads TGTGCCAGCAGCTTAGGACAGGGAGGCTACAATGAGCAGTTCTTC.

This chain connects TRBV27 to TRBJ2-2; D ambiguous. The CDR3 has 13 residues. With 3 bases removed from V and 8 bases from J, the gap between germline ends came to 10 bases. The germline V gene encodes CDR1 MNHEY and CDR2 SMNVEV (reference sequence). Written as DNA, the CDR3 is TGTGCCAGCAGTTTTAACGCCAGGGGGGAGCTGTTTTTT. Translation gives CASSFNARGELFF.

This clone is classed as medium-sized. The rearrangement joins TRBV9 to TRBJ2-3; 10 bases match TRBD2. Germline V gene lookup returns CDR1 SGDLS and CDR2 YYNGEE. The J segment lost 3 bases and the V segment lost 3 bases, leaving 13 bases of the junction unmatched. The CDR3 runs 18 residues. The CDR3 sequence is CASSESSGRAILTDTQYF. In nucleotides, the CDR3 is TGTGCCAGCAGCGAATCAAGCGGGAGGGCCATTTTAACAGATACGCAGTATTTT.